The following is a T cell receptor (beta chain) sequence with its context. The data are from a study of shared T cell receptors in the human thymus. Germline V lookup: CDR1 MNHEY, CDR2 SMNVEV (reference sequence). The CDR3 extends over 15 amino acids. V lost 3 bases, J lost 6 bases, and 15 bases lay in between. Sequencing was performed with immunoSEQ multiplex PCR; in TCRdb, only in-frame clones are kept and a portion is missing. The sample carries hundreds of thousands of clones, roughly 90% recorded once. The sample was also reused in another study, on human thymus T cells. Per that paper: Donors were healthy Finnish babies undergoing corrective operations for congenital heart defects. Thymic and blood repertoires seemed to show skewed V and J gene use. Related research has reported that thymic repertoires overlap highly among unrelated individuals.

The J gene is TRBJ2-1, the V gene TRBV27; maybe TRBD2 (7 bases). Sequencing was performed on thymocytes. The sequence was obtained from a boy younger than two with a congenital heart defect. CDR3 in DNA: TGTGCCAGCAGTTTTCGGCAGGGAGGGGGCAATGAGCAGTTCTTC. Residues: CASSFRQGGGNEQFF.